This T cell receptor beta chain came from a study of cytomegalovirus exposure and HLA in healthy donors. Use of 60 Vbeta and 13 Jbeta primers characterized the PCR. Some clones are missing from TCRdb's copy, which holds only in-frame ones; the method was immunoSEQ multiplex PCR. This table holds about 120,000 clones, more than 60% found once. Overall study findings and caveats: With later analysis, a missense DCLRE1C variant became linked to TCR beta V- and J-gene trimming. A later analysis found common viral pathogens apparently linked to several of the most significant clusters. In vitro work confirmed that a few CMV-associated chains recognize CMV antigens.

Comments on this clone: Its antigen is not identified.

CDR3 size: 16 residues. Unmatched junction bases numbered 9, after V lost 6 bases and J lost 0 bases. Germline CDR1 reads ENHRY; CDR2 reads SYGVKD. Sample: PBMCs. The V call is TRBV10-3, the J call TRBJ2-5; the match to TRBD2 covers 8 bases. The TCR originated in a man aged 18-30 years in good health and CMV-seronegative. Here the CDR3 DNA reads TGTGCCATCAGCCGTTTTAGCGGGGACCACCAAGAGACCCAGTACTTC. Translating it yields CAISRFSGDHQETQYF.